What follows is one T cell receptor (beta chain) and its context. The entry originates in a study of blood T cell repertoires in COVID-19. As for the study in general: The United States, Italy and Spain were the sources of the acute and convalescent COVID-19 samples. From T cells, B-cell-depleted T cells, or PBMCs came the material, which was cDNA or gDNA.

Seattle's enrolled individuals joined amid active infection and were then monitored longitudinally. V dropped 6 bases and J dropped 1 base, with 9 bases sitting between them. Per germline, CDR1 WNHNN and CDR2 SYGVQD (reference sequence). The CDR3 is 14 residues long. Original methodology: Amplifying reference gene primers gave estimates of nucleated cell counts. Profiled with immunoSEQ multiplex PCR; TCRdb holds only in-frame clones, not every one. V and J calls and clone size are copied from that table; D and trimming were computed from the DNA. This table holds 55,000 to 75,000 clones, about four fifths found once.

Sequenced input: peripheral blood. The clonotype originates from a man aged 80 or over with COVID-19, enrolled during active disease. The chain has TRBV10-1 and TRBJ2-2; D remains unclear. The CDR3 here is CASRVSRNTGELFF. The CDR3 DNA reads TGCGCCAGCAGAGTCAGTCGGAACACCGGGGAGCTGTTTTTT.